These T cell receptor beta chains were read from a single sample in a study of T cell responses to AZD1222 COVID-19 vaccine. The repertoire was sequenced with immunoSEQ multiplex PCR; TCRdb's copy has only in-frame clones and lacks some. The sample has roughly 110,000 clones; around nine tenths are singletons. This specimen consisted of peripheral blood, obtained on day 0 of AZD1222 vaccination. Receptor source: an adult in good health. CDR3s include the opening cysteine and the closing phenylalanine or tryptophan. Fields, in order: J gene, D gene, CDR3 length, V gene, clone size, CDR3 protein, CDR3 DNA. D genes are given only for firm matches. Size values are once, few and many counts, or a class for expanded clones, and some rows have none.

TRBJ1-6 | TRBD1 | 14 | TRBV15 | NA | CATSGRDRDSPLHF | TGTGCCACCAGCGGCCGGGACAGGGATTCACCCCTCCACTTT
TRBJ1-5 | NA | 14 | TRBV19 | NA | CASSIGREDQPQHF | TGTGCCAGTAGTATAGGAAGGGAGGATCAGCCCCAGCATTTT
TRBJ2-6 | NA | 16 | TRBV7-2 | NA | CASSLDRGAGANVLTF | TGTGCCAGCAGCTTAGATCGGGGTGCTGGGGCCAACGTCCTGACTTTC
TRBJ2-2 | NA | 12 | TRBV12-3/TRBV12-4 | NA | CASRGDIGELFF | TGTGCCAGCAGGGGGGACATAGGGGAGCTGTTTTTT
TRBJ2-5 | NA | 15 | TRBV7-3 | NA | CASSSSGHPQETQYF | TGTGCCAGCAGCTCCTCGGGACACCCCCAAGAGACCCAGTACTTC
TRBJ2-2 | NA | 15 | TRBV4-3 | NA | CASSQESRETGELFF | TGCGCCAGCAGCCAAGAGTCCAGGGAAACCGGGGAGCTGTTTTTT
TRBJ1-2 | TRBD1 | 17 | TRBV7-9 | NA | CASSLGERTGTAYGYTF | TGTGCCAGCAGCTTAGGGGAACGGACAGGCACCGCCTATGGCTACACCTTC
TRBJ1-2 | NA | 15 | TRBV11-2 | NA | CASSLGARINYGYTF | TGTGCCAGCAGCTTAGGCGCCAGGATTAACTATGGCTACACCTTC
TRBJ1-1 | NA | 16 | TRBV4-3 | NA | CASSQTQGRGFTEAFF | TGCGCCAGCAGCCAAACCCAAGGGCGGGGTTTTACTGAAGCTTTCTTT
TRBJ2-2 | TRBD2 | 14 | TRBV7-7 | NA | CASSLAGGPGELFF | TGTGCCAGCAGCCTTGCGGGGGGGCCCGGGGAGCTGTTTTTT
TRBJ2-7 | NA | 17 | TRBV5-1 | once | CASRLSDSGLSSYEQYF | TGCGCCAGCAGACTATCCGACTCGGGGTTAAGCTCCTACGAGCAGTACTTC
TRBJ1-6 | NA | 16 | TRBV7-9 | NA | CASSLAGLTGNSPLHF | TGTGCCAGCAGCTTAGCCGGGCTTACGGGTAATTCACCCCTCCACTTT
TRBJ1-6 | NA | 15 | TRBV19 | NA | CASAERGFYNSPLHF | TGTGCCAGCGCAGAAAGGGGTTTTTATAATTCACCCCTCCACTTT
TRBJ1-5 | NA | 17 | TRBV15 | NA | CATSREPPTGPNQPQHF | TGTGCCACCAGCAGAGAACCCCCGACAGGACCCAATCAGCCCCAGCATTTT
TRBJ1-2 | NA | 12 | TRBV29-1 | NA | CSVSSANYGYTF | TGCAGCGTTTCAAGTGCTAACTATGGCTACACCTTC
TRBJ1-2 | TRBD1 | 13 | TRBV12-3/TRBV12-4 | NA | CASRRTGVYGYTF | TGTGCCAGCAGACGGACAGGGGTCTATGGCTACACCTTC
TRBJ2-7 | TRBD2 | 15 | TRBV7-2 | NA | CASSTNSGGAYEQYF | TGTGCCAGCAGTACTAATAGCGGGGGTGCCTACGAGCAGTACTTC
TRBJ2-1 | TRBD2 | 16 | TRBV18 | NA | CASSLQIAGANNEQFF | TGTGCCAGCTCACTCCAGATAGCGGGGGCCAACAATGAGCAGTTCTTC
TRBJ2-5 | NA | 13 | TRBV12-3/TRBV12-4 | NA | CASSLTKPETQYF | TGTGCCAGCAGTTTGACAAAGCCAGAGACCCAGTACTTC
TRBJ1-4 | NA | 13 | TRBV29-1 | NA | CSVIQGIGEKLFF | TGCAGCGTCATACAGGGTATCGGTGAAAAACTGTTTTTT